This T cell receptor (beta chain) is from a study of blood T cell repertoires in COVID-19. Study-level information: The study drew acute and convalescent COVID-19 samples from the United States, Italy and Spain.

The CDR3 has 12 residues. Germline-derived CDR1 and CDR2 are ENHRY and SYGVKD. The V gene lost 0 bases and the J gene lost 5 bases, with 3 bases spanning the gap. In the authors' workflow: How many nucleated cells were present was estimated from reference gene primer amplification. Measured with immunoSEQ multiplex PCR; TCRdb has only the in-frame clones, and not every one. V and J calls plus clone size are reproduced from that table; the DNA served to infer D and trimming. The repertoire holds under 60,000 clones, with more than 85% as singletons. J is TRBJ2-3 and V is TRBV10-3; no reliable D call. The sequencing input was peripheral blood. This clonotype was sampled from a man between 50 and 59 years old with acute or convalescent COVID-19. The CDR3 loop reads CAISESQDTQYF. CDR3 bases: TGTGCCATCAGTGAGTCCCAAGATACGCAGTATTTT.